The 7 T cell receptor beta chains below come from one sample, sequenced in a study of molecular identifiers for immune sequencing clone quantification. TCRdb re-called the PCR reads through MiXCR, storing one row per CDR3 protein. The sample includes about 100,000 distinct CDR3 sequences, about 35% seen only once; the top ten take roughly 9.3%. Specimen: naive CD8+ T cells from blood, with Jurkat cell RNA spiked in. Subset denoted: FACS-sorted CD8+CD4-CCR7+CD45RA+ naive T cells. Receptor source: a human donor in good health. Some libraries in this study had Jurkat cell RNA spiked in.

This rearrangement joins TRBV12-3 or TRBV12-4 to TRBJ2-3; tentatively, D is TRBD1 or TRBD2 (6 bases each). The V gene lost 1 base and the J gene lost 5 bases, with 13 bases spanning the gap. The length of the CDR3 is 15 residues. CDR3 amino acids: CASSLEGGNIDTQYF. CDR3 nucleotides: TGTGCCAGCAGTTTAGAAGGGGGGAATATAGATACGCAGTATTTT.

About this clonotype: The junction differs from germline at one of its ends, possibly a read error. The rearrangement joins TRBV3-1 to TRBJ2-1; possibly TRBD1 for D (6 bases). CDR3 length: 13 residues. The V gene's germline CDR1 is LGHDT and CDR2 YNNKEL (reference sequence). CDR3 coding DNA: TGTGCCAGCAGCCAAGACAGGGGCTATGAGAAGTTCTTC. Its protein is CASSQDRGYEKFF.

This clonotype has ten or more counts. The rearrangement links TRBV9 to TRBJ2-3; D is undetermined. Germline CDR1 SGDLS, CDR2 YYNGEE. CDR3 length equals 15 residues. Trimming removed 1 base at V and 1 base at J, with 10 bases between. The CDR3 nucleotides read TGTGCCAGCAGCGTATGGGAAGCCCGCACAGATACGCAGTATTTT. This translates into CASSVWEARTDTQYF.

This clonotype was seen at least ten times. V usage is TRBV28 and J usage is TRBJ2-1; 11 nucleotides line up with TRBD2. In germline, CDR1 is MDHEN, CDR2 SYDVKM. Unmatched junction bases numbered 10, after V lost 6 bases and J lost 9 bases. This CDR3 region has 15 residues. The CDR3 sequence: CASSSLAGVGGEQFF. CDR3 coding DNA: TGTGCCAGCAGCTCACTAGCGGGAGTAGGGGGTGAGCAGTTCTTC.

This chain's CDR3 is CASSQWDRGDTEAFF. The CDR3 nucleotides are TGTGCCAGCAGCCAGTGGGACAGGGGGGACACTGAAGCTTTCTTT. The chain has TRBV4-2 and TRBJ1-1; 11 bases map to TRBD1. Germline loops: CDR1 LGHNA, CDR2 YNFKEQ. CDR3 size: 15 residues. V dropped 3 bases and J dropped 3; count of bases not matched to a gene: 3.

The chain combines TRBV28 with TRBJ2-3; 8 bases line up with TRBD1. V lost 8 bases, J lost 7 bases, and 17 bases stayed unmatched. The germline V gene encodes CDR1 MDHEN and CDR2 SYDVKM. The CDR3 sequence is 16 residues long. This CDR3 is CASVFMGDTGGHTQYF. As DNA, the CDR3 is TGTGCCAGCGTCTTTATGGGGGACACAGGGGGGCATACGCAGTATTTT.

The chain couples TRBV9 to TRBJ2-3, with D hard to call. Trimming pared 3 bases from V and 4 bases from J, leaving 12 bases between. The CDR3 has 14 amino acids. CDR1 and CDR2 from the germline V gene are SGDLS and YYNGEE. In DNA form, the CDR3 reads TGTGCCAGCAGCGAGCTGGGCGGTGCAGATACGCAGTATTTT. It yields the protein CASSELGGADTQYF.